One and the same sample provided the 5 T cell receptor beta chains below, sequenced in a study of regulatory T cells in long-lasting Graves disease. Time point noted: newly diagnosed GD, antithyroid drugs for less than 3 months. After RNA was extracted from PBMCs, the TCR library was made from it. TCR beta libraries were built with iRepertoire HTBI primers and Arm-PCR of CDR3 regions. TCRdb re-called the multiplex PCR reads through MiXCR, storing one row per CDR3 protein. The sample has 350,000 to 450,000 distinct CDR3 sequences, just under 15% seen once. This sample was also put to use in a study of T cells in Graves' hyperthyroidism and ophthalmopathy.

The starting material was peripheral blood mononuclear cells (PBMCs), obtained at new diagnosis, from a patient treated with antithyroid drugs. Receptor source: a woman in her twenties or thirties with Graves disease.

This clonotype was seen a few times. The chain combines TRBV10-3 with TRBJ2-7; D may correspond to TRBD1 or TRBD2 (6 bases each). The CDR3 runs 12 residues. Germline V gives CDR1 ENHRY, CDR2 SYGVKD. Trimming shortened V by 11 bases and J by 6 bases, and 17 bases separated the two germline ends. CDR3 nucleotide sequence: TGTGCCCTAAGGGCACAGGGAGGCGAGCAGTACTTC. Its translation: CALRAQGGEQYF.

The sample holds many counts of this clonotype. CDR3 residues: CASSSHMGNEQYF. CDR3 DNA sequence: TGTGCCAGCAGTTCCCATATGGGTAACGAGCAGTACTTC. V gene TRBV12-3 or TRBV12-4 combines with J gene TRBJ2-7; D gene unclear. V was clipped by 4 bases and J by 5 bases, with 12 bases between them. The CDR3 extends over 13 amino acids.

The chain has TRBV29-1 and TRBJ2-7; D perhaps matches TRBD1 (5 bases). Germline V gives CDR1 SQVTM, CDR2 ANQGSEA. This CDR3 comprises 13 residues. Trimming pared 4 bases from V and 3 bases from J, leaving 13 bases between. The CDR3 sequence: CSVGSGQLYEQYF. CDR3 DNA sequence: TGCAGCGTTGGGTCAGGGCAGCTCTACGAGCAGTACTTC.

The V gene is TRBV7-6, the J gene TRBJ2-7, with TRBD2 matching over 10 bases. The CDR3 contains 14 residues. J gave up 4 bases and V 2 bases, and 2 bases lay outside the gene matches. Germline V gene sequence: CDR1 SGHVS, CDR2 FNYEAQ. In DNA, the CDR3 is TGTGCCAGCAGCTTAATGGGACTAGCGTACGAGCAGTACTTC. Protein product: CASSLMGLAYEQYF.

This clonotype has a handful of counts. The rearrangement joins TRBV5-4 to TRBJ1-5; D possibly corresponds to TRBD1 (5 bases). The CDR3 contains 16 residues. The V and J ends lost 7 bases and 0 bases respectively, with 17 bases between them. In germline, CDR1 is SGHNT, CDR2 YYREEE (reference sequence). The CDR3 DNA is TGTGCCAGCTGTGGAAGGGGTTGGGATAGCAATCAGCCCCAGCATTTT. This gives the protein CASCGRGWDSNQPQHF.